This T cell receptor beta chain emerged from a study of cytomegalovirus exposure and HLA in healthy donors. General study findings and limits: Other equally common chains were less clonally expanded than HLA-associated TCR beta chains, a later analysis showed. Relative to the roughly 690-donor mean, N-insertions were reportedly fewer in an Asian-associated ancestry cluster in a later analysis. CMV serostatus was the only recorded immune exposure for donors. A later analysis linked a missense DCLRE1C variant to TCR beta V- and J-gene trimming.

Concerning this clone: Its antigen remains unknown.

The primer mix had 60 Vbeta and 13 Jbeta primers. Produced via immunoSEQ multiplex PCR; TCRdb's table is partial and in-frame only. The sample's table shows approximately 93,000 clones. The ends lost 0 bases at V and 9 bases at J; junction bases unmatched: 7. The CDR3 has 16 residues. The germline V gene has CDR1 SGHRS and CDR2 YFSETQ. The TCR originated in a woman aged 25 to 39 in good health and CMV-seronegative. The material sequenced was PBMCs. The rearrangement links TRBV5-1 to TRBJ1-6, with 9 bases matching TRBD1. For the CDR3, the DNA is TGCGCCAGCAGCTTGGGACTAGGACAGGGGTCTTCACCCCTCCACTTT. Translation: CASSLGLGQGSSPLHF.